This TCR beta chain derives from a study of T cells in tuberculosis listed by TCRdb under 2018. For the wider study: The study combined CD1B tetramers and high-throughput TCR immunosequencing to characterize T cells specific for the mycobacterial lipid antigen glucose monomycolate (GMM). In a South African clinical cohort, IGRA-negative adolescents, IGRA-positive adolescents with latent tuberculosis and adults with active tuberculosis were compared, with 10 to 11 people in each group. Broad study findings and their caveats: Smaller mean NN-distances to GMM-specific TCRs were observed in active tuberculosis TCR-alpha repertoires than in IGRA-negative controls, suggesting clonal expansion of GMM-specific TCRs. With the diverse GMM-specific repertoire as input, a classifier achieved 80% to 90% accuracy (AUROC 0.75 to 0.9), whereas GEM motif frequencies as input gave around 70% accuracy. Smaller NN-distances were partly driven by shorter CDR3-alpha lengths in active tuberculosis patients, and statistical significance was not reached for the TCR-beta difference. Clinical samples were selected based on which cryopreserved specimens were available, and the active tuberculosis cases were adults whereas the controls were adolescents.

V is clipped by 5 bases and J by 3 bases, and the sequence between their germline boundaries is 14 bases long. Sequences MNHEY (CDR1) and SMNVEV (CDR2) are obtained from the germline V gene (reference sequence). The CDR3 starts with the cysteine, ends with the phenylalanine, and has 14 residues. This entry keeps only the CDR3 DNA: 42 bases, framed from base 1. TCR libraries were generated with the immunoSEQ multiplex PCR assay, using TCR-beta and/or TCR-alpha/delta assays for each sample. The amplified TCR libraries were sequenced using the Illumina high-throughput platform. The study's processing was this. Clustering and dimensionality reduction were performed using pairwise TCRdist distances among GMM-specific receptors from ex vivo sorted or in vitro expanded T cells. Each clinical repertoire was assigned a mean NN-distance score, defined as the average TCRdist to the nearest 10% of tetramer-positive reference sequences. To compute GEM TCR motif frequency, the fraction of unique TCRs matching known GEM sequences by V/J usage and CDR3 length was calculated. Active tuberculosis was classified by linear discriminant analysis with leave-one-out cross-validation, implemented in scikit-learn. Here the immuneACCESS table is served through TCRdb, limited to in-frame sequences with V and J called. Missing clones are a known gap in these copies; in checked studies unresolved V genes cover under half, and the rest lacks a known reason. V and J calls and clone size are copied from that table; D and trimming were computed from the DNA. The sample has 25,000 to 35,000 clones on record, roughly 96% of them singletons. The top ten hold approximately 2.5% of the sample.

At study entry, a tuberculin skin test and the QuantiFERON-TB GOLD In-Tube IGRA were used to screen adolescents for latent tuberculosis infection. Immunosequencing was performed on unsorted cryopreserved PBMC and covered about 100,000 T cells per clinical donor on average. Eleven high schools in the Worcester region of the Western Cape, South Africa, served as enrollment sites for adolescents aged 12 to 18 years. Around 10 adolescents infected with M. tuberculosis and ten uninfected adolescents were chosen and matched for age and sex. PBMC from adolescents were isolated by density centrifugation from freshly drawn heparinized blood and then cryopreserved. As to this clone: This receptor's antigen is unknown. Qualities for individual bases were not recorded, and no much larger clone is one base off.

The chain is made from TRBV27 and TRBJ2-7; the best D guess is TRBD1, with 6 bases matching. The receptor was derived from a donor under 30 with latent tuberculosis or without tuberculosis infection. The sample comprised PBMCs. The bases are TGTGCCAGCAGTCAAAGAGGACAGTTCTACGAGCAGTACTTC. The translation is CASSQRGQFYEQYF.